This entry lists 19 T cell receptor beta chains sequenced from one sample in a study of metastatic and nonmetastatic thyroid tumors. TCRdb re-clonotyped the PCR reads through MiXCR. The table has about 53,000 clones, roughly 20% seen once. No treatment had been given to any patient before thyroid surgery. The sample taken for sequencing was blood. These receptors came from a female donor with papillary thyroid cancer or a benign thyroid nodule (not recorded which). Some clones in this sample may be carry-over from other donors' samples.

This clone was seen only a few times. The chain uses TRBV27 and TRBJ2-1; no clear D. CDR1 is MNHEY, CDR2 SMNVEV, per germline (reference sequence). The CDR3 runs 16 residues. V gave up 2 bases and J gave up 3 bases, with 14 bases separating them. The CDR3 region is CASSLELSSCYNEQFF. The CDR3 nucleotides are TGTGCCAGCAGTTTAGAGCTCTCGAGCTGCTACAATGAGCAGTTCTTC.

Comments on this clone: Other DNA sequences in the sample encode the same CDR3. The chain has TRBV7-2 and TRBJ2-7; D might be TRBD1 (6 bases). V gave up 5 bases and J gave up 0 bases, with 11 bases separating them. CDR3 size: 14 residues. Germline-derived CDR1 and CDR2 are SGHTA and FQGNSA. As DNA, the CDR3 is TGTGCCAGCAGCGGGGGCACGGTCTCCTACGAGCAGTACTTC. This sequence encodes CASSGGTVSYEQYF.

Concerning this clone: Compared with germline, one end of the junction differs, possibly owing to a read error. This sequence joins TRBV28 and TRBJ1-1; the D gene is possibly TRBD1 (6 bases). The germline gives CDR1 MDHEN, CDR2 SYDVKM. This CDR3 has 12 amino acids. The CDR3 DNA reads as TGTGCCAGCAGACAGGGAACGGATGAAGCTTTATTT. Protein sequence: CASRQGTDEALF.

This clone was picked up many times. The J gene is TRBJ2-7, the V gene TRBV5-6; TRBD2 is a possible D gene (5 bases). The CDR3 runs to 13 residues. Trimming took 4 bases from V and 3 from J, leaving 11 bases between them. Germline CDR1 and CDR2: SGHDT and YYEEEE. CDR3 amino acids: CASSARGLYEQYF. The CDR3 DNA sequence: TGTGCCAGCAGCGCCCGGGGTCTCTACGAGCAGTACTTC.

This clone was counted ten times or more. Other DNA sequences within the sample encode an identical CDR3. The rearrangement uses TRBV11-2 and TRBJ1-6, with a weak D call TRBD1 (5 bases). The CDR3 runs 15 residues. Trimming took 2 bases from V and 5 from J, leaving 10 bases between them. From germline, CDR1 is SGHAT and CDR2 FQNNGV. The CDR3 DNA follows: TGTGCCAGCAGCTTAAGGACAATTAATAATTCACCCCTCCACTTT. Encoded protein: CASSLRTINNSPLHF.

In this sample, this clone turned up many times. The chain uses TRBV2 and TRBJ1-6; 12 bases agree with TRBD1. V lost 4 bases, J lost 4 bases, and 5 bases stayed unmatched. CDR1 and CDR2 (germline): SNHLY, FYNNEI. The CDR3 runs to 17 residues. The CDR3 DNA reads TGTGCCAGCAGTGCCAGGGGACAGGGGGCTTATAATTCACCCCTCCACTTT. This codes for CASSARGQGAYNSPLHF.

Regarding this clone: A much larger clonotype is one base distant, so this may be a read error. The chain carries TRBV7-6 and TRBJ1-4; D is unresolved. Between the trimmed V and J ends, which lost 3 bases and 7 bases, there was a span of 3 bases. The CDR3 contains 11 residues. From germline, CDR1 is SGHVS and CDR2 FNYEAQ. CDR3 DNA: TGTGCCAGCAGCTTTGGTGAAAAACTGTTTTTT. Protein sequence: CASSFGEKLFF.

This clone has a count of ten or more. The V call is TRBV2, the J call TRBJ2-5; TRBD2 matches at 9 bases. This CDR3 is 14 amino acids long. In germline, CDR1 is SNHLY, CDR2 FYNNEI. Unmatched junction bases numbered 4, after V lost 7 bases and J lost 1 base. CDR3 sequence (DNA): TGTGCCAGCACGGCGGGAGGGTTCCAAGAGACCCAGTACTTC. Translating gives CASTAGGFQETQYF.

This clone has at least ten counts. The gene calls are TRBV30 and TRBJ1-1; maybe TRBD1 (5 bases). The CDR3 has 15 amino acids. Germline CDR1 reads GTSNPN; CDR2 reads SVGIG (reference sequence). The ends were cut back, 4 bases at V and 5 bases at J, with 20 bases in the middle. CDR3 sequence: CAWISGFKQVTEAFF. For the CDR3, the DNA is TGTGCCTGGATATCCGGATTCAAACAGGTGACTGAAGCTTTCTTT.

This clone was seen repeatedly, ten times or more. The V and J genes are TRBV18 and TRBJ2-7; no clear D. The V end was cut by 0 bases, the J end by 3 bases, with 9 bases between. The CDR3 contains 14 residues. Germline V lookup: CDR1 KGHSH, CDR2 LQKENI. For the CDR3, the DNA is TGTGCCAGCTCACCACCTGCCAAGAACTACGAGCAGTACTTC. Its protein product is CASSPPAKNYEQYF.

This clone occurred many times. The rearrangement uses TRBV24-1 and TRBJ2-1; the D call may be TRBD1 or TRBD2 (6 bases each). The V gene lost 7 bases and the J gene lost 10 bases, with 10 bases spanning the gap. This CDR3 region has 11 residues. Germline CDR1 reads KGHDR; CDR2 reads SFDVKD. The CDR3 loop is CATSGGREQFF. CDR3 sequence (DNA): TGTGCCACCAGCGGGGGCAGGGAGCAGTTCTTC.

This clone was observed many times. The chain carries TRBV6-2 or TRBV6-3 and TRBJ2-7, with 15 positions matching TRBD2. Germline assignment: CDR1 MNHEY and CDR2 SVGEGT. V was clipped by 2 bases and J by 0 bases; unmatched bases: 5. This CDR3 has 18 amino acids. The CDR3 here is CASSYTGTSGRLSYEQYF. The DNA for the CDR3 is TGTGCCAGCAGTTACACAGGGACTAGCGGGAGGCTCTCCTACGAGCAGTACTTC.

On this clone: This is likely a read error, given that the CDR3 carries no conserved phenylalanine or tryptophan at its end. The chain links TRBV9 to TRBJ2-4; no clear D gene. Germline CDR1 reads SGDLS; CDR2 reads YYNGEE. The V and J ends lost 1 base and 11 bases respectively, with 4 bases between them. This CDR3 is built from 10 residues. This chain's CDR3 is CASSVNVQYY. The CDR3 coding sequence is TGTGCCAGCAGCGTAAATGTTCAGTACTAC.

Ten or more counts support this clone. The chain couples TRBV20-1 to TRBJ2-6; D remains ambiguous. The germline V gene has CDR1 DFQATT and CDR2 SNEGSKA (reference sequence). The CDR3 is 15 amino acids. The germline V and J ends were trimmed by 3 bases and 0 bases, with 9 bases remaining between them. For the CDR3, the DNA is TGCAGTGCTAGCCAGCTGTTCTCTGGGGCCAACGTCCTGACTTTC. Residues: CSASQLFSGANVLTF.

The V and J genes are TRBV5-1 and TRBJ2-7; 12 nucleotides match TRBD2. With 5 bases clipped from V and 8 bases from J, the junction kept 11 bases outside the gene matches. This CDR3 spans 15 amino acids. The germline V gene encodes CDR1 SGHRS and CDR2 YFSETQ. The CDR3 DNA follows: TGCGCCAGCAGATTACTAGCGGGAGGACCTTACCAGCAGTACTTC. It translates to CASRLLAGGPYQQYF.

This clone was detected ten times or more. V gene TRBV2 combines with J gene TRBJ2-1, with D unresolved. The germline V gene has CDR1 SNHLY and CDR2 FYNNEI. The CDR3 consists of 17 residues. Trimming removed 6 bases from V and 0 bases from J, with 18 bases in between. The CDR3 DNA sequence: TGTGCCAGCAGGTCCCAGTTACACTCTAGCTCCTACAATGAGCAGTTCTTC. Amino acids: CASRSQLHSSSYNEQFF.

This clone was seen more than once but under ten times. A much larger clonotype is one base distant, so this may be a read error. The chain is built from TRBV11-2 and TRBJ2-5; D gene ambiguous. The CDR3 consists of 13 residues. Germline assignment: CDR1 SGHAT and CDR2 FQNNGV. The CDR3 reads CANSLVVEETQYF. In DNA, the CDR3 is TGTGCCAACAGCTTAGTAGTTGAGGAGACCCAGTACTTC.

V gene TRBV7-2 combines with J gene TRBJ2-1; D call uncertain. In germline, CDR1 is SGHTA, CDR2 FQGNSA. CDR3 size: 12 residues. Trimming stripped 5 bases from V and 6 bases from J, with 8 bases between. The CDR3 coding sequence is TGTGCCAGCAGCCTACATTCCAATGAGCAGTTCTTC. It yields the protein CASSLHSNEQFF. Variable domain in full (rest from reference TRBV7-2 and TRBJ2-1): GAGVSQSPSNKVTEKGKDVELRCDPISGHTALYWYRQSLGQGLEFLIYFQGNSAPDKSGLPSDRFSAERTGGSVSTLTIQRTQQEDSAVYLCASSLHSNEQFFGPGTRLTVL.

This clone has at least ten counts. The V gene is TRBV7-9, the J gene TRBJ2-7; 9 nucleotides align to TRBD2. With V trimmed by 5 bases and J by 5 bases, 10 bases remained unmatched. The germline CDR1 and CDR2 sequences are SEHNR and FQNEAQ (reference sequence). The CDR3 is 15 residues long. For the CDR3, the DNA is TGTGCCAGCAGCACCCCTGGCGGGAGGGCCAACGAGCAGTACTTC. As protein: CASSTPGGRANEQYF.